One T cell receptor (beta chain) is described in this entry. Under the authors' procedure: Estimated nucleated cell counts came from reference gene primer amplification. This table comes from immunoSEQ multiplex PCR, and its TCRdb copy is limited to in-frame clones, with some not included. V, J and clone size are those of that table, while D and trimming were read from the DNA. Of under 95,000 clones listed, around nine tenths were seen once; the top ten hold about 3.9%. This entry is derived from a study of blood T cell repertoires in COVID-19. Study summary: Material from acute and convalescent COVID-19 was sourced from the United States, Italy and Spain. The analysed material was cDNA or gDNA that came from T cells, B-cell-depleted T cells, or PBMCs.

V lost 7 bases and J lost 8; bases outside the gene matches: 12. The CDR3 length is 14 residues. Germline-derived CDR1 and CDR2 are SQVTM and ANQGSEA. What was sequenced was peripheral blood. The chain carries TRBV29-1 and TRBJ1-2, with 11 nucleotides matching TRBD1. This clonotype originated in a woman in her forties or fifties in a cohort sampled during active COVID-19. The chain's CDR3 is CSARTGQGALGYTF. The CDR3 DNA is TGCAGCGCTCGCACCGGACAGGGGGCGTTAGGCTACACCTTC.